The next 17 T cell receptor beta chains were all read from a single sample in a study of memory CD8 T cells in hepatitis C reinfection. Method: immunoSEQ multiplex PCR; TCRdb's copy keeps in-frame clones and lacks some. The sample lists tens of thousands of clones, roughly 91% occurring once. Noted time point: pre-reinfection, 55 to 20 weeks before reinfection detection. TCR sequencing was done directly ex vivo on sorted cells, without expansion in vitro. The sequenced sample was naive CD8+ T cells sorted from blood. The receptors derive from a young man with hepatitis C virus infection.

This clone was observed a single time. This chain joins TRBV29-1 and TRBJ2-1; a weak D match, TRBD2 (6 bases). Germline V lookup: CDR1 SQVTM, CDR2 ANQGSEA. The CDR3 consists of 14 residues. With 2 bases removed from V and 6 bases from J, the gap between germline ends came to 14 bases. The CDR3 protein is CSVEPSLAPNEQFF. Written as DNA, the CDR3 is TGCAGCGTTGAACCGTCACTAGCTCCCAATGAGCAGTTCTTC.

This sequence joins TRBV5-4 and TRBJ2-1; 15 nucleotides line up with TRBD2. The V gene's germline CDR1 is SGHNT and CDR2 YYREEE (reference sequence). Trimming removed 3 bases from V and 7 bases from J; junction bases left unmatched: 2. This CDR3 is 15 amino acids long. CDR3 bases: TGTGCCAGCAGCTCCGGACTAGCGGGAGGGAATGAGCAGTTCTTC. Its protein product is CASSSGLAGGNEQFF.

V and J are TRBV7-9 and TRBJ2-3, with 16 nucleotides matching TRBD2. CDR3 size: 18 residues. Per the germline V gene, CDR1 is SEHNR and CDR2 is FQNEAQ (reference sequence). Germline trimming cut 4 bases from V and 5 bases from J; bases unmatched to any gene: 9. CDR3 sequence (DNA): TGTGCCAGCAGCTCCCTACCCGGGACTAGCGGGAGGGGAGATACGCAGTATTTT. This gives the protein CASSSLPGTSGRGDTQYF.

This clone was seen only once. The CDR3 loop reads CASSFYGSGEGLYNEQFF. The DNA for the CDR3 is TGTGCCAGCAGCTTTTATGGGAGCGGGGAGGGCCTCTACAATGAGCAGTTCTTC. The chain recombines TRBV7-8 with TRBJ2-1; 7 bases align to TRBD2. CDR1 is SGHVS, CDR2 FQNEAQ, per germline. This CDR3 has 18 residues. After removal of 3 bases from V and 3 bases from J, the junction contained 14 bases not matched to a gene.

The gene calls are TRBV15 and TRBJ2-1, with TRBD2 matching over 8 bases. The CDR3 has 16 residues. Germline CDR1 reads LNHNV; CDR2 reads YYDKDF (reference sequence). After removal of 0 bases from V and 0 bases from J, the junction contained 1 base not matched to a gene. CDR3 protein: CATSRDSGASYNEQFF. The DNA of the CDR3 is TGTGCCACCAGCAGAGATAGCGGGGCCTCCTACAATGAGCAGTTCTTC.

V is TRBV6-5 and J is TRBJ2-7; no clear D. The germline V and J ends were trimmed by 0 bases and 0 bases, with 9 bases remaining between them. Per germline, CDR1 MNHEY and CDR2 SVGAGI. The CDR3 runs to 15 residues. CDR3 nucleotide sequence: TGTGCCAGCAGTTACTCGGCTGAAAGCTCCTACGAGCAGTACTTC. It specifies CASSYSAESSYEQYF.

J is TRBJ2-2 and V is TRBV11-2; 11 bases are a match to TRBD2. Trimming cost V 0 bases and J 2 bases; bases outside gene matches: 8. CDR3 size: 19 residues. Germline CDR1 SGHAT, CDR2 FQNNGV. CDR3: CASSLDPPTSGSNTGELFF. The DNA of the CDR3 is TGTGCCAGCAGCTTAGATCCCCCCACTAGCGGGAGTAACACCGGGGAGCTGTTTTTT.

The CDR3 DNA reads as TGCAGCGTTGCATTAGCGGGGGGGCTGGACCAGTACTTC. Encoded protein: CSVALAGGLDQYF. The chain has TRBV29-1 and TRBJ2-5; 11 bases are shared with TRBD2. After removal of 4 bases from V and 10 bases from J, the junction contained 8 bases not matched to a gene. Germline lookup yields CDR1 SQVTM and CDR2 ANQGSEA. The CDR3 is made up of 13 amino acids.

V and J are TRBV11-2 and TRBJ2-2, with 8 bases lining up with TRBD1. CDR1 is SGHAT and CDR2 is FQNNGV in the germline V gene. The CDR3 is 14 amino acids. Trimming removed 6 bases from V and 5 bases from J; junction bases left unmatched: 5. The CDR3 here is CASSRDRRTGELFF. The CDR3 DNA is TGTGCCAGCAGTCGGGACAGGCGGACCGGGGAGCTGTTTTTT.

The J gene is TRBJ2-4, the V gene TRBV30; D perhaps matches TRBD1 (6 bases). V lost 0 bases and J lost 4, with 19 bases in between. The CDR3 is 17 residues long. Per the germline V gene, CDR1 is GTSNPN and CDR2 is SVGIG (reference sequence). DNA of the CDR3: TGTGCCTGGAGTGTAGTCCCAGGGGCCGAGGGGAAAAACATTCAGTACTTC. Protein: CAWSVVPGAEGKNIQYF.

This chain connects TRBV28 to TRBJ2-1, with D possibly TRBD2 on 6 matching bases. This CDR3 is 17 amino acids long. Germline V gene lookup returns CDR1 MDHEN and CDR2 SYDVKM. The V gene lost 2 bases and the J gene lost 3 bases, with 17 bases spanning the gap. The CDR3 sequence: CASSLPLGRLGYNEQFF. In DNA, the CDR3 is TGTGCCAGCAGTTTACCCTTGGGGAGGTTAGGCTACAATGAGCAGTTCTTC.

V and J are TRBV10-3 and TRBJ2-1; the match to TRBD2 covers 10 bases. V lost 0 bases, J lost 0 bases, and 2 bases stayed unmatched. Germline assignment: CDR1 ENHRY and CDR2 SYGVKD. The CDR3 is made up of 17 amino acids. CDR3 residues: CAISESRTSGSYNEQFF. CDR3 bases: TGTGCCATCAGTGAGTCCCGGACTAGCGGCTCCTACAATGAGCAGTTCTTC.

Comment on this clone: At one end the junction does not follow the germline gene, possibly because of a read error. This chain links TRBV19 with TRBJ2-3; D is possibly TRBD2 (6 bases). The CDR3 is made up of 16 amino acids. Germline V gene sequence: CDR1 LNHDA, CDR2 SQIVND (reference sequence). CDR3 amino acids: CASSLVLAASTDAQYF. Here the CDR3 DNA reads TGTGCCAGTAGCCTAGTATTAGCGGCTAGCACAGATGCGCAGTATTTT. Variable domain in full (rest from reference TRBV19 and TRBJ2-3): DGGITQSPKYLFRKEGQNVTLSCEQNLNHDAMYWYRQDPGQGLRLIYYSQIVNDFQKGDIAEGYSVSREKKESFPLTVTSAQKNPTAFYLCASSLVLAASTDAQYFGPGTRLTVL.

This clone was seen a handful of times. The chain carries TRBV10-1 and TRBJ2-1; D gene ambiguous. Germline CDR1 reads WNHNN; CDR2 reads SYGVQD (reference sequence). The CDR3 contains 13 residues. Trimming shortened V by 1 base and J by 8 bases, and 9 bases separated the two germline ends. CDR3 nucleotides: TGCGCCAGCAGTGAGTGGCAGAATGATGAGCAGTTCTTC. Its translation: CASSEWQNDEQFF.

The chain employs TRBV5-6 and TRBJ2-5; 11 bases match TRBD2. V shed 4 bases and J 5 bases; nucleotides not matched to a gene: 7. Germline CDR1 is SGHDT and CDR2 is YYEEEE. This CDR3 contains 15 residues. CDR3 sequence reads: CASSPTSGGRETQYF. CDR3 bases: TGTGCCAGCAGCCCTACTAGCGGGGGTCGCGAGACCCAGTACTTC.

CDR3 amino acids: CASSEAGLAGGFGNEQFF. CDR3 bases: TGTGCCAGCAGTGAAGCAGGACTAGCGGGGGGATTTGGGAATGAGCAGTTCTTC. The V and J genes are TRBV2 and TRBJ2-1; the match to TRBD2 covers 14 bases. With V trimmed by 0 bases and J by 7 bases, 8 bases remained unmatched. The length of the CDR3 is 18 residues. CDR1 and CDR2 (germline): SNHLY, FYNNEI.

About this clone itself: The junction differs from germline at one of its ends, possibly a read error. Other DNA sequences from this sample encode an identical CDR3 as well. V gene TRBV7-9 combines with J gene TRBJ1-3; possibly TRBD1 for D (6 bases). Per germline, CDR1 SEHNR and CDR2 FQNEAQ (reference sequence). The CDR3 spans 13 residues. The chain's CDR3 is CASSPRDRNTIYF. The CDR3 coding sequence is TGTGCGAGCAGCCCCCGGGACAGAAACACCATATATTTT.